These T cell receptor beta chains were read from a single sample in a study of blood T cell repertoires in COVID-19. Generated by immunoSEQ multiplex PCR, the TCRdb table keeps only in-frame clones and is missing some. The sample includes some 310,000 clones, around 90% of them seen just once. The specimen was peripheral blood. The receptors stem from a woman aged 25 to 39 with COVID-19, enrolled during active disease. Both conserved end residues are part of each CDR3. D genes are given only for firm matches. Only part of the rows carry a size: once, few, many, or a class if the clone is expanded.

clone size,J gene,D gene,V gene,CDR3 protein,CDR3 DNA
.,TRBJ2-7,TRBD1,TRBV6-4,CASSRDREGEQYF,TGTGCCAGCAGCCGGGACAGGGAAGGCGAGCAGTACTTC
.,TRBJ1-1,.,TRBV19,CASKQGRTEAFF,TGTGCCAGTAAACAGGGAAGGACTGAAGCTTTCTTT
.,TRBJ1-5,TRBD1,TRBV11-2,CASSLNPGGREHF,TGTGCCAGCAGCTTAAACCCAGGGGGACGAGAGCATTTT
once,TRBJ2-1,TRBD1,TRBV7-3,CASSGQGGSYNEQFF,TGTGCCAGCTCTGGACAGGGTGGATCCTACAATGAGCAGTTCTTC
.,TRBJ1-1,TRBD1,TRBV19,CASGTGVAAFF,TGTGCGTCCGGGACAGGGGTTGCAGCTTTCTTT
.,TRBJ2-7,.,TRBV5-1,CASSGRTREISYEQYF,TGCGCCAGCAGCGGTCGGACGAGGGAGATTTCCTACGAGCAGTACTTC
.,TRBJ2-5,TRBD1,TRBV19,CASTRTGVGETQYF,TGTGCCAGTACTCGGACAGGGGTCGGTGAGACCCAGTACTTC
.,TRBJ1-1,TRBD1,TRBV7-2,CASSSTGATEAFF,TGTGCCAGCAGCTCGACAGGGGCCACTGAAGCTTTCTTT
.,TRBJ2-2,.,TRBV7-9,CASSLVTGNTGELFF,TGTGCCAGCAGCTTAGTGACAGGGAACACCGGGGAGCTGTTTTTT
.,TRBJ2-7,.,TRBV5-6,CASSFLQASYEQYF,TGTGCCAGCAGCTTCTTACAGGCCTCCTACGAGCAGTACTTC
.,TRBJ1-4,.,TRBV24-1,CATRGFDGNEKLFF,TGTGCCACCCGAGGCTTTGATGGTAATGAAAAACTGTTTTTT
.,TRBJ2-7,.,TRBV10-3,CAISEMRDEQYF,TGTGCCATCAGTGAGATGAGGGACGAGCAGTACTTC
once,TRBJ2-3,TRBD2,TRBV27,CASSWTSGADTQYF,TGTGCCAGCAGTTGGACTAGCGGGGCAGATACGCAGTATTTT
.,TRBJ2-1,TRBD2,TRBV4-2,CASSQSKRTSGNNEQFF,TGTGCCAGCAGCCAAAGCAAGAGGACTAGCGGGAACAATGAGCAGTTCTTC